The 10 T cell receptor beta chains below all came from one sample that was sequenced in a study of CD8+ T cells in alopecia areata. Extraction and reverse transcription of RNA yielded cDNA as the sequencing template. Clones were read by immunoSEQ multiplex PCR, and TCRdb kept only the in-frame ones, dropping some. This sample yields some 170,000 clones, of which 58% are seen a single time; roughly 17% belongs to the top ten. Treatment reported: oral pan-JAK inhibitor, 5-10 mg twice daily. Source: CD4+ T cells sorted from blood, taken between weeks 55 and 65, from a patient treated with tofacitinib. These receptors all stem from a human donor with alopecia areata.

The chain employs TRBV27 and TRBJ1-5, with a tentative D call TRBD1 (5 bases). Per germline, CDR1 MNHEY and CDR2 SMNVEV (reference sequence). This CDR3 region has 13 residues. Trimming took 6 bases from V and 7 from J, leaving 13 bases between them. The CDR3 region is CASSRTLEQPQHF. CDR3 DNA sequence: TGTGCCAGCAGCCGGACACTAGAACAGCCCCAGCATTTT.

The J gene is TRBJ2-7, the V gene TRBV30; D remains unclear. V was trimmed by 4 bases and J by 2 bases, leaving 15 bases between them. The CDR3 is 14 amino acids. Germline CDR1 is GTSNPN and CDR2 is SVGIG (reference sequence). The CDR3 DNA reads TGTGCCTGGAATCGGGCAGTGAAAACCTACGAGCAGTACTTC. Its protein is CAWNRAVKTYEQYF.

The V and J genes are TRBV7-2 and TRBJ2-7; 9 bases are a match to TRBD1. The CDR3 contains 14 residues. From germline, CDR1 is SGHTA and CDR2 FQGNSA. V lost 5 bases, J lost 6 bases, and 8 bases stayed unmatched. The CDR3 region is CASSPWTGAGEQYF. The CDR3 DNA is TGTGCCAGCAGCCCATGGACAGGGGCCGGCGAGCAGTACTTC.

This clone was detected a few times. In DNA, the CDR3 is TGTGCCAGCAGTTTCGGAGGGTCGCGGAATCAGCCCCAGCATTTT. It translates to CASSFGGSRNQPQHF. J is TRBJ1-5 and V is TRBV6-1, with D hard to call. This CDR3 is built from 15 residues. CDR1 is MNHNS and CDR2 is SASEGT in the germline V gene. Deletions cut 5 bases from V and 4 bases from J, with 15 bases between.

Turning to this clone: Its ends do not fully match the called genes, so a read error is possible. CDR3 DNA: TGCGCCAGCAGCCCAAACAGGGGAATGAATACTGAAGCTTTCTTT. This codes for CASSPNRGMNTEAFF. The V and J genes are TRBV4-1 and TRBJ1-1, with 7 bases matching TRBD1. Germline V gives CDR1 MGHRA, CDR2 YSYEKL. The CDR3 has 15 residues.

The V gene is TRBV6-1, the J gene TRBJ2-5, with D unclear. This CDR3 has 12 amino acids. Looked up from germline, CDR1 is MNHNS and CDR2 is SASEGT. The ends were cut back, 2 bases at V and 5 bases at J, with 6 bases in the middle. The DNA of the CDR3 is TGTGCCAGCAGTGAAAACCTCGAGACCCAGTACTTC. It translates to CASSENLETQYF.

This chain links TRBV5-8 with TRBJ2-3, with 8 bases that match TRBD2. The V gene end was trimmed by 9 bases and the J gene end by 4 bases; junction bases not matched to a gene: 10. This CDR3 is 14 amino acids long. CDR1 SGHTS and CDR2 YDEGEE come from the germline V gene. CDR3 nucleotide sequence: TGTGCCACCCAACTCGGACTAGCCGCAGATACGCAGTATTTT. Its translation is CATQLGLAADTQYF.

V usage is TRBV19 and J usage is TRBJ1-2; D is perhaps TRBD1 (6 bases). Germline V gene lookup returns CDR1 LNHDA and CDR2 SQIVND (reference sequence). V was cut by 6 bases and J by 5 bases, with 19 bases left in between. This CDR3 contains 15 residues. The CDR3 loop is CASRTPRGGGYGYTF. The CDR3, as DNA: TGTGCCAGTAGGACCCCTCGAGGGGGAGGTTATGGCTACACCTTC.

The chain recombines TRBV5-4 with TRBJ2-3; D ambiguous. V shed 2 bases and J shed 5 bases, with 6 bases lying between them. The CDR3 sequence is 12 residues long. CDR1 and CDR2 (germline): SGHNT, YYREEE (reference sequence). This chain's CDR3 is CASSLSLDTQYF. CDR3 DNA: TGTGCCAGCAGCTTAAGTTTAGATACGCAGTATTTT.

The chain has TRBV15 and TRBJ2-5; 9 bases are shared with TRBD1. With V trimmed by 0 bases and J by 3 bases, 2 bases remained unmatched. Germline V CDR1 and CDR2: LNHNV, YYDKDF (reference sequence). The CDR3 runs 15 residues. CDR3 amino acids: CATSRETGGEETQYF. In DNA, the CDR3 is TGTGCCACCAGCAGAGAAACAGGGGGCGAAGAGACCCAGTACTTC.